Listed here are 7 T cell receptor beta chains from one sample, sequenced in a study of T cells in Graves' hyperthyroidism and ophthalmopathy. RNA transcripts gave rise to amplified TCR beta CDR3 regions. When the TCR CDR3 underwent first-round RT-PCR, the HTBI primer set was used. TCRdb processed the multiplex PCR reads anew with MiXCR; each CDR3 protein has one entry. The sample holds 500,000 to 800,000 distinct CDR3 sequences, 40% to 55% seen once. Sequenced input: peripheral blood or thyroid tissue (not recorded which). The receptors come from an adult man with Graves' disease, either hyperthyroidism or ophthalmopathy (not recorded which).

The chain employs TRBV19 and TRBJ1-1; TRBD1 might be the D (6 bases). The ends were cut back, 9 bases at V and 2 bases at J, with 16 bases in the middle. Germline values: CDR1 LNHDA, CDR2 SQIVND (reference sequence). The CDR3 is 14 residues long. The CDR3 is CASQGQMLNTEAFF. The CDR3, as DNA: TGTGCCAGCCAAGGACAGATGCTTAACACTGAAGCTTTCTTT.

This chain joins TRBV6-1 and TRBJ1-1; D call uncertain. This CDR3 is built from 15 residues. The V end lost 5 bases, the J end lost 0 bases, and 13 bases lay between the germline ends. From germline, CDR1 is MNHNS and CDR2 SASEGT. CDR3: CASSYSVQLNTEAFF. DNA of the CDR3: TGTGCCAGCAGTTACTCGGTACAGTTGAACACTGAAGCTTTCTTT.

In this sample, this clonotype turned up a few times. This rearrangement joins TRBV2 to TRBJ1-4, with no clear D. The CDR3 totals 13 residues. V gave up 6 bases and J gave up 6 bases, with 11 bases separating them. Germline values: CDR1 SNHLY, CDR2 FYNNEI. In nucleotides, the CDR3 is TGTGCCAGCAGGGGATCTTCTTATGAAAAACTGTTTTTT. This gives the protein CASRGSSYEKLFF.

This clonotype was counted many times. J is TRBJ1-2 and V is TRBV5-1; 9 positions agree with TRBD1. J lost 3 bases, V lost 0 bases, and 3 bases had no gene match. Per germline, CDR1 SGHRS and CDR2 YFSETQ. The CDR3 runs to 15 residues. The DNA of the CDR3 is TGCGCCAGCAGCTTGGACACAGGGGGCCACTATGGCTACACCTTC. Its protein is CASSLDTGGHYGYTF.

The J gene is TRBJ2-7, the V gene TRBV19, with unresolved D. V gave up 11 bases and J gave up 1 base, with 6 bases separating them. This CDR3 spans 10 amino acids. Germline assignment: CDR1 LNHDA and CDR2 SQIVND (reference sequence). Here the CDR3 DNA reads TGTGCCCGGAGATCCTACGAGCAGTACTTC. Translating gives CARRSYEQYF.

The count of this clonotype is one. The chain recombines TRBV2 with TRBJ1-2; D unresolved. The CDR3 sequence is 15 residues long. With 2 bases removed from V and 4 bases from J, the gap between germline ends came to 14 bases. The germline V gene encodes CDR1 SNHLY and CDR2 FYNNEI. The DNA for the CDR3 is TGTGCCAGCAGTGAACCAGTGACCTCCTTCTATGGCTACACCTTC. Protein product: CASSEPVTSFYGYTF.

The rearrangement links TRBV2 to TRBJ1-2; a weak D match, TRBD1 (6 bases). In germline, CDR1 is SNHLY, CDR2 FYNNEI. This CDR3 contains 14 residues. The CDR3 loop is CAELGGGAPYGYTF. CDR3 DNA sequence: TGTGCAGAACTCGGGGGGGGCGCGCCCTATGGCTACACCTTC.